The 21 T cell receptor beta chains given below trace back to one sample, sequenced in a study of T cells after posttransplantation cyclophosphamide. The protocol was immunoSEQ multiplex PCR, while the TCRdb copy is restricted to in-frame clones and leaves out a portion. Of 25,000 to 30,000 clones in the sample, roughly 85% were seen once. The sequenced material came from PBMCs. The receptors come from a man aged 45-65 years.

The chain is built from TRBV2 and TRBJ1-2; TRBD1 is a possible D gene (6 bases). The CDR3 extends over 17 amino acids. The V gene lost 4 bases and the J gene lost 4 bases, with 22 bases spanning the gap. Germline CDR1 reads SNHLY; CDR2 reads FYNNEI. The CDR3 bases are TGTGCCAGCAGTGTGGGTCAGGGGTATTCCGAACTCTATGGCTACACCTTC. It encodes CASSVGQGYSELYGYTF.

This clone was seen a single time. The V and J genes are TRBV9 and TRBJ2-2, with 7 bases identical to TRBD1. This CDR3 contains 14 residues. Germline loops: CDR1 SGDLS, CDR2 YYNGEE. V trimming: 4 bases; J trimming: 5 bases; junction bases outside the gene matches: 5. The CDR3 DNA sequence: TGTGCCAGCAGCAACGTACAGGGGACCGGGGAGCTGTTTTTT. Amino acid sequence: CASSNVQGTGELFF.

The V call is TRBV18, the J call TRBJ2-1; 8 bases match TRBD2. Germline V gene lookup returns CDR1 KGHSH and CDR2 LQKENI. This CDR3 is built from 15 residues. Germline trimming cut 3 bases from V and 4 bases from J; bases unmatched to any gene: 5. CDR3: CASSPAGGTYNEQFF. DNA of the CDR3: TGTGCCAGCTCACCCGCGGGAGGTACTTACAATGAGCAGTTCTTC.

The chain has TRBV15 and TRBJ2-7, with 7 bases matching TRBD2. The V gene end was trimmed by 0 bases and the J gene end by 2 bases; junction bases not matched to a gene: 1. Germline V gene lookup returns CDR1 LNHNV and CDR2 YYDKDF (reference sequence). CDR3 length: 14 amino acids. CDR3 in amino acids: CATSREAGPYEQYF. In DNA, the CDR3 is TGTGCCACCAGCAGAGAAGCGGGACCCTACGAGCAGTACTTC.

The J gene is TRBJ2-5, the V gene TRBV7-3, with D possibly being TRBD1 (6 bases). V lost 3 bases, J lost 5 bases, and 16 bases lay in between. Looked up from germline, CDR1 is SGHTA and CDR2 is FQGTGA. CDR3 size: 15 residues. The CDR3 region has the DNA TGTGCCAGCAGCTTCCAGGCAGGGGACGCGGAGACCCAGTACTTC. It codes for CASSFQAGDAETQYF.

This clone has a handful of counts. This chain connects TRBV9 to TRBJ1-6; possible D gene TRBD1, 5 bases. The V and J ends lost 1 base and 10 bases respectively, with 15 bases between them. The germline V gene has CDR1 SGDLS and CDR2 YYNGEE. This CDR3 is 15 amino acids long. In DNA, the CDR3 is TGTGCCAGCAGCGTATTATCGGGGGATGGATCACCCCTCCACTTT. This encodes CASSVLSGDGSPLHF.

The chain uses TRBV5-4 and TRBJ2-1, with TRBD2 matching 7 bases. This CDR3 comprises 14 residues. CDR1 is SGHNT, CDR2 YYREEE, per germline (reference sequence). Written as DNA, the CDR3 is TGTGCTAGGGGAGCGGGACCGGACTTCAATGAGCAGTTCTTC. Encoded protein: CARGAGPDFNEQFF.

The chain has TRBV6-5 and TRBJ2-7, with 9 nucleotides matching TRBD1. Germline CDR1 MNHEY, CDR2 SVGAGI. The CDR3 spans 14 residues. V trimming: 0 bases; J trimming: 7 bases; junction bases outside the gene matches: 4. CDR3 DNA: TGTGCCAGCAGTTACTCGCCCGGGACAGGGGAGCAGTACTTC. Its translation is CASSYSPGTGEQYF.

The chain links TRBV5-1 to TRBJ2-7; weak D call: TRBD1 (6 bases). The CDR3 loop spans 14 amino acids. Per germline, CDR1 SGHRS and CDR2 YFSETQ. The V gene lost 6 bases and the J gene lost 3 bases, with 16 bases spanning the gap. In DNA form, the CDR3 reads TGCGCCAGCAACCCCGGTGGGGGCCACTACGAGCAGTACTTC. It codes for CASNPGGGHYEQYF.

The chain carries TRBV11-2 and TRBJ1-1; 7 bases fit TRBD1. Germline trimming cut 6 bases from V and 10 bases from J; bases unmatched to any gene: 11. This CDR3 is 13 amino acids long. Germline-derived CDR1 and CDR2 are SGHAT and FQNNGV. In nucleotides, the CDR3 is TGTGCCAGCAGGTTCGACAGGGCCTCACTAGCTTTCTTT. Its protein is CASRFDRASLAFF.

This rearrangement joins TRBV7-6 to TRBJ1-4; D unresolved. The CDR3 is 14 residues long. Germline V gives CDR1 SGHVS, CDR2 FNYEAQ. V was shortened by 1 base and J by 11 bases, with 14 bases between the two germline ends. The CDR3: CASSLEAASGKLFF. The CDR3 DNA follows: TGTGCCAGCAGCTTAGAGGCGGCATCTGGGAAACTGTTTTTT.

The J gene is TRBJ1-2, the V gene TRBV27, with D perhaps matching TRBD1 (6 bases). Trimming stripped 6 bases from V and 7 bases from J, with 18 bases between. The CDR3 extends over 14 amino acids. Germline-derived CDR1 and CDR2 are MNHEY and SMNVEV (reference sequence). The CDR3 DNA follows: TGTGCCAGCAGCATCCTACAGGGAAACGCTGGCTACACCTTC. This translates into CASSILQGNAGYTF.

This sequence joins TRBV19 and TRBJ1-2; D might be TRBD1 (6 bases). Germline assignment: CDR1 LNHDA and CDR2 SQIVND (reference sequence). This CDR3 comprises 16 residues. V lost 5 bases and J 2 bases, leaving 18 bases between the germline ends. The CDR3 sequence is CASSSPRDIRNYGYTF. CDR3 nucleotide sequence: TGTGCCAGTAGTTCTCCCCGGGACATAAGGAACTATGGCTACACCTTC.

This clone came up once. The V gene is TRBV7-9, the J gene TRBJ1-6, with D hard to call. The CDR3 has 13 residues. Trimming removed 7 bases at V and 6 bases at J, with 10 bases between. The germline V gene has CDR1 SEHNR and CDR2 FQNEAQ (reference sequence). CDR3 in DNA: TGTGCCAGCACCCTCGAGTTTAATTCACCCCTCCACTTT. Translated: CASTLEFNSPLHF.

CDR3 bases: TGTGCTAGTGGTTTGTCAGAGAACACTGAAGCTTTCTTT. Amino acid sequence: CASGLSENTEAFF. This chain connects TRBV12-5 to TRBJ1-1; D gene ambiguous. Germline CDR1 LGHNT, CDR2 FRNRAP. V was clipped by 2 bases and J by 1 base, with 5 bases between them. This CDR3 region has 13 residues.

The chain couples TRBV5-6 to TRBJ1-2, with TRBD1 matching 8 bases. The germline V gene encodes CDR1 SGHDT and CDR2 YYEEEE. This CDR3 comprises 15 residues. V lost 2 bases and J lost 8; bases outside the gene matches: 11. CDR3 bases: TGTGCCAGCAGCTTTCTCAGGACAGGGAGCGGCGGCTACACCTTC. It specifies CASSFLRTGSGGYTF.

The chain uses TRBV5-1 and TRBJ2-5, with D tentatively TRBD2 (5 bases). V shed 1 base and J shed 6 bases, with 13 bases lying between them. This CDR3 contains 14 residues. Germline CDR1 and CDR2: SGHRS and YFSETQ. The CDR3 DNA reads TGCGCCAGCAGCTTGTATCCGGAGGCGAAGACCCAGTACTTC. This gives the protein CASSLYPEAKTQYF. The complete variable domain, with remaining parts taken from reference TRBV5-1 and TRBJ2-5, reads KAGVTQTPRYLIKTRGQQVTLSCSPISGHRSVSWYQQTPGQGLQFLFEYFSETQRNKGNFPGRFSGRQFSNSRSEMNVSTLELGDSALYLCASSLYPEAKTQYFGPGTRLLVL.

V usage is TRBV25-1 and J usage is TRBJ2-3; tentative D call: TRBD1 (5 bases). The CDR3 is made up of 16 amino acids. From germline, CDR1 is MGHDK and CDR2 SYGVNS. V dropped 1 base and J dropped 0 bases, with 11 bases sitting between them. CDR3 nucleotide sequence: TGTGCCAGCAGTGAATTGGGGCGGTCTAGCACAGATACGCAGTATTTT. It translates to CASSELGRSSTDTQYF.

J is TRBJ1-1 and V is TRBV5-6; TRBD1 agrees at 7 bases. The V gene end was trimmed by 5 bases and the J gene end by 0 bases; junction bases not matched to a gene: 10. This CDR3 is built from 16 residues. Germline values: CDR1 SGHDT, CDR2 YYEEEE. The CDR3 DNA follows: TGTGCCAGCAGTGCCTTGGGGACAGATTTGAACACTGAAGCTTTCTTT. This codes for CASSALGTDLNTEAFF.

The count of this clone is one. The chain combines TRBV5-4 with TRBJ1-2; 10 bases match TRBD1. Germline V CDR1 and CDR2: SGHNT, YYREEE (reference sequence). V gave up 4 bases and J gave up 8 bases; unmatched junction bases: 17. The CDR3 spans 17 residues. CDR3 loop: CASSQGRDRGRRKGYTF. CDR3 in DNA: TGTGCCAGCAGCCAGGGACGCGACAGGGGGCGAAGAAAAGGCTACACCTTC.

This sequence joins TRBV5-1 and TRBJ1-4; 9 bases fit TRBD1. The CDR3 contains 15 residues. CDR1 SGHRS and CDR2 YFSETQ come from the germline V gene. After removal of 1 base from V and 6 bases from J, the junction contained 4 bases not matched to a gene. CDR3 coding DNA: TGCGCCAGCAGCTTGTTGGGACAGGGTCATGAAAAACTGTTTTTT. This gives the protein CASSLLGQGHEKLFF.